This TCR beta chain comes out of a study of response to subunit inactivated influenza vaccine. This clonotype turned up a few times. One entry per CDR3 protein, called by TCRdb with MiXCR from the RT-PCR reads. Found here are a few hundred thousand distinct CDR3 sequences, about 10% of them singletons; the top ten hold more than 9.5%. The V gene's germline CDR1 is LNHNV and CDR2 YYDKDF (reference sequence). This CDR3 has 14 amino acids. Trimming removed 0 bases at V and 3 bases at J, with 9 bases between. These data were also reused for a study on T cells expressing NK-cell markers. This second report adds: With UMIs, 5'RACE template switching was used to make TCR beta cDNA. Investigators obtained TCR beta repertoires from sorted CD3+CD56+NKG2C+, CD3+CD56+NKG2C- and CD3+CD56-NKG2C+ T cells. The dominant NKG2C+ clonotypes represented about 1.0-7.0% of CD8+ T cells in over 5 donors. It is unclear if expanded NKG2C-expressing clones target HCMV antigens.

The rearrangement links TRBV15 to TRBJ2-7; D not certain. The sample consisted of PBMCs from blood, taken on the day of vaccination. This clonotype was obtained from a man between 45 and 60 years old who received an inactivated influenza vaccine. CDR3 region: CATSRDIEDYEQYF. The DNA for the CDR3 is TGTGCCACCAGCAGAGATATCGAGGACTACGAGCAGTACTTC. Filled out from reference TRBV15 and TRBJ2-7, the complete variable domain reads DAMVIQNPRYQVTQFGKPVTLSCSQTLNHNVMYWYQQKSSQAPKLLFHYYDKDFNNEADTPDNFQSRRPNTSFCFLDIRSPGLGDTAMYLCATSRDIEDYEQYFGPGTRLTVT.